What follows describes a single TCR beta chain. TCRdb's table, derived via immunoSEQ multiplex PCR, lists solely in-frame clones and lacks some. The sample has roughly 86,000 clones, 90% to 95% seen once. This sample is part of a study of OX40 agonist ivuxolimab in advanced cancers. There are 13 residues in the CDR3. V was cut by 1 base and J by 5 bases, with 9 bases left in between. CDR1 and CDR2 from the germline V gene are SGHDT and YYEEEE. This clonotype originated in an adult with an advanced solid tumor such as melanoma, head and neck, liver or kidney cancer. This specimen consisted of CD4+ or CD8+ T cells sorted from blood, obtained in a trial of the OX40 agonist ivuxolimab. This chain uses TRBV5-6 with TRBJ2-5; D gene ambiguous. CDR3 DNA sequence: TGTGCCAGCAGCTTGCCCATAGGGGAGACCCAGTACTTC. Residues: CASSLPIGETQYF.